These 13 T cell receptor beta chains were sequenced from one sample in a study of beta chain features in type 1 diabetes. The isolated RNA, all of it, was reverse transcribed, so expressed TCRB transcripts were what got sequenced. The data were produced by immunoSEQ multiplex PCR, yet TCRdb's version contains in-frame clones alone and is incomplete. The table includes more than 150,000 clones, around 10% detected once. The sample comprised central memory CD4+ T cells from blood. The origin of the receptors is a man between 18 and 35 years old in good health.

This clone was counted a few times. The chain combines TRBV15 with TRBJ2-2; no clear D gene. The germline CDR1 and CDR2 sequences are LNHNV and YYDKDF (reference sequence). The CDR3 has 15 amino acids. Trimming removed 0 bases at V and 4 bases at J, with 9 bases between. CDR3 residues: CATSRDRPGTGELFF. The CDR3 bases are TGTGCCACCAGCAGAGATCGCCCAGGCACCGGGGAGCTGTTTTTT.

A note on this clone: Given a much more abundant clone one base away, this may be a read error. Other nucleotide sequences in the sample specify the same CDR3. The chain carries TRBV28 and TRBJ2-5; D call uncertain. The V gene lost 3 bases and the J gene lost 5 bases, with 1 base spanning the gap. The CDR3 loop spans 10 amino acids. CDR1 MDHEN and CDR2 SYDVKM come from the germline V gene. DNA for the CDR3: TGTGCCAGCAGTTTGGAGACCCAGTACTTC. Protein: CASSLETQYF. Using reference TRBV28 and TRBJ2-5 for the parts outside the CDR3, the full variable domain is DVKVTQSSRYLVKRTGEKVFLECVQDMDHENMFWYRQDPGLGLRLIYFSYDVKMKEKGDIPEGYSVSREKKERFSLILESASTNQTSMYLCASSLETQYFGPGTRLLVL.

V gene TRBV9 combines with J gene TRBJ2-3; unclear D gene. V was clipped by 7 bases and J by 1 base, with 10 bases between them. CDR3 length: 13 residues. Germline V gene sequence: CDR1 SGDLS, CDR2 YYNGEE. CDR3 coding DNA: TGTGCCAGCCAGTTAGACCGCACAGATACGCAGTATTTT. The encoded protein is CASQLDRTDTQYF.

The chain's CDR3 is CASSLKTGINYGYTF. The CDR3 DNA sequence: TGTGCCAGCAGCTTGAAAACAGGGATTAACTATGGCTACACCTTC. The chain links TRBV5-4 to TRBJ1-2; maybe TRBD1 (6 bases). The length of the CDR3 is 15 residues. Germline-derived CDR1 and CDR2 are SGHNT and YYREEE (reference sequence). V was shortened by 1 base and J by 1 base, with 11 bases between the two germline ends.

V usage is TRBV6-5 and J usage is TRBJ1-6; no reliable D call. Trimming left V 2 bases short and J 7 bases short, with 6 bases between. Germline CDR1 MNHEY, CDR2 SVGAGI. The CDR3 spans 13 residues. The CDR3 loop is CASSYRHNSPLHF. The CDR3 bases are TGTGCCAGCAGTTACCGTCACAATTCACCCCTCCACTTT.

This clone has more than one count but fewer than ten. J is TRBJ2-7 and V is TRBV7-2; D remains ambiguous. V was shortened by 5 bases and J by 2 bases, with 13 bases between the two germline ends. CDR1 and CDR2 from the germline V gene are SGHTA and FQGNSA. The CDR3 extends over 14 amino acids. CDR3 sequence (DNA): TGTGCCAGCAGCCCCAAACCGGCCGCCTACGAGCAGTACTTC. It encodes CASSPKPAAYEQYF. Complete variable domain (other parts from reference TRBV7-2 and TRBJ2-7): GAGVSQSPSNKVTEKGKDVELRCDPISGHTALYWYRQSLGQGLEFLIYFQGNSAPDKSGLPSDRFSAERTGGSVSTLTIQRTQQEDSAVYLCASSPKPAAYEQYFGPGTRLTVT.

This clone was detected many times. J is TRBJ2-5 and V is TRBV2; D possibly corresponds to TRBD2 (6 bases). Trimming stripped 2 bases from V and 14 bases from J, with 9 bases between. The CDR3 is made up of 10 amino acids. CDR1 SNHLY and CDR2 FYNNEI come from the germline V gene. The CDR3 region is CASSEPGDYF. CDR3 nucleotides: TGTGCCAGCAGTGAACCGGGAGACTACTTC.

The chain is built from TRBV5-1 and TRBJ1-2; D call uncertain. CDR1 and CDR2 (germline): SGHRS, YFSETQ. V lost 0 bases, J lost 4 bases, and 13 bases lay in between. This CDR3 contains 15 residues. CDR3 in DNA: TGCGCCAGCAGCTTGGGCGGCAGCCAGATCTATGGCTACACCTTC. It codes for CASSLGGSQIYGYTF.

This clone was recorded a few times. This chain links TRBV7-2 with TRBJ2-3, with no clear D. The germline V gene encodes CDR1 SGHTA and CDR2 FQGNSA. The CDR3 extends over 12 amino acids. With 8 bases removed from V and 8 bases from J, the gap between germline ends came to 14 bases. The DNA of the CDR3 is TGTGCCAGCGGCTCTCATATCGGTACGCAGTATTTT. Translating it yields CASGSHIGTQYF.

The chain recombines TRBV15 with TRBJ2-3; TRBD2 aligns across 12 bases. The ends lost 6 bases at V and 5 bases at J; junction bases unmatched: 3. Germline CDR1 reads LNHNV; CDR2 reads YYDKDF (reference sequence). The CDR3 loop spans 14 amino acids. CDR3 region: CATRSSGRGDTQYF. The DNA of the CDR3 is TGTGCCACCAGGTCTAGCGGGAGGGGAGATACGCAGTATTTT.

The chain carries TRBV5-4 and TRBJ2-7; 8 bases fit TRBD1. The CDR3 sequence is 15 residues long. The V segment lost 3 bases and the J segment 2 bases; nucleotides outside the gene matches: 7. Germline V gives CDR1 SGHNT, CDR2 YYREEE (reference sequence). The DNA for the CDR3 is TGTGCCAGCAGCTCTCCGGACAGGGCCACCTACGAGCAGTACTTC. Translated: CASSSPDRATYEQYF.

V and J are TRBV25-1 and TRBJ2-3, with 10 bases lining up with TRBD2. This CDR3 is 15 amino acids long. Germline V gene sequence: CDR1 MGHDK, CDR2 SYGVNS. Trimming removed 4 bases from V and 1 base from J; junction bases left unmatched: 2. The CDR3 loop reads CASSGTSGRTDTQYF. The CDR3 DNA follows: TGTGCCAGCAGTGGGACTAGCGGACGCACAGATACGCAGTATTTT.

This clone was observed many times. This chain joins TRBV29-1 and TRBJ2-1, with D unclear. The CDR3 runs to 12 residues. Trimming took 5 bases from V and 4 from J, leaving 9 bases between them. The germline V gene has CDR1 SQVTM and CDR2 ANQGSEA. The CDR3 spells CSVRQDYNEQFF. CDR3 bases: TGCAGCGTTCGTCAGGATTACAATGAGCAGTTCTTC.